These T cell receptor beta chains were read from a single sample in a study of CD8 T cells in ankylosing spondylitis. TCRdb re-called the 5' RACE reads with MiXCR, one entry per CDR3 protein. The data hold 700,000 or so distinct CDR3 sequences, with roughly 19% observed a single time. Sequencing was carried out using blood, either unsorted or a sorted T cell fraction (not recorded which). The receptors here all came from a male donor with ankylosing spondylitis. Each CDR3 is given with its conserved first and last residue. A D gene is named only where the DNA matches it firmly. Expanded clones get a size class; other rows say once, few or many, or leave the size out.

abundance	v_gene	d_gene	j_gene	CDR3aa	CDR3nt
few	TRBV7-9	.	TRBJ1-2	CASSPAVAPNYGYTF	TGTGCCAGCAGCCCCGCGGTGGCTCCTAACTATGGCTACACCTTC
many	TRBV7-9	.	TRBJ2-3	CASSSEGGDTQYF	TGTGCCAGCAGCTCGGAGGGGGGAGATACGCAGTATTTT
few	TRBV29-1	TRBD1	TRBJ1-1	CSAMGQMNTEAFF	TGCAGCGCCATGGGACAGATGAACACTGAAGCTTTCTTT
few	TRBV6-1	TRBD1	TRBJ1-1	CASSPGGTGGTEAFF	TGTGCCAGCAGTCCCGGTGGGACAGGGGGGACTGAAGCTTTCTTT
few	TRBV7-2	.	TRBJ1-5	CASSLVSGPGNQPQHF	TGTGCCAGCAGCTTGGTCTCCGGGCCCGGCAATCAGCCCCAGCATTTT
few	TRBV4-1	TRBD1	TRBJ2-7	CASSQEKAGGYEQYF	TGCGCCAGCAGCCAAGAAAAGGCAGGGGGCTACGAGCAGTACTTC
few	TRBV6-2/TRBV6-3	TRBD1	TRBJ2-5	CASSSTTGWKETQYF	TGTGCCAGCAGTTCAACGACAGGGTGGAAAGAGACCCAGTACTTC
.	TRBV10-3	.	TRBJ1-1	CAISDPHVSDTEAFF	TGTGCCATCAGTGACCCCCACGTTTCGGACACTGAAGCTTTCTTT
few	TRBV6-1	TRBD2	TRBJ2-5	CASTPLLTSGQTQYF	TGTGCCAGCACCCCACTCCTGACTAGCGGGCAGACCCAGTACTTC
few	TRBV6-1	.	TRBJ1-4	CASSMEATNEKLFF	TGTGCCAGCAGTATGGAGGCAACTAATGAAAAACTGTTTTTT
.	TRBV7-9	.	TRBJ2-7	CASSFGTHEQYF	TGTGCCAGCAGCTTTGGGACTCACGAGCAGTACTTC
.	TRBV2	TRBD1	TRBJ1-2	CASSEVSTGSYGYTF	TGTGCCAGCAGTGAAGTGTCGACAGGGAGCTATGGCTACACCTTC
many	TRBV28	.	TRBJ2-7	CASVRAGASSYEQYF	TGTGCCAGCGTCAGGGCGGGTGCTTCCTCCTACGAGCAGTACTTC
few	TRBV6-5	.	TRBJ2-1	CASSYSVALGEQFF	TGTGCCAGCAGTTATTCAGTAGCATTGGGTGAGCAGTTCTTC
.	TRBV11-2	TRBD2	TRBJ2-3	CASSFRAGGPPDTQYF	TGTGCCAGCAGCTTTCGTGCGGGAGGGCCCCCCGATACGCAGTATTTT
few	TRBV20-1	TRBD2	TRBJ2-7	CSARPLAAYEQYF	TGCAGTGCTCGACCGCTAGCGGCCTACGAGCAGTACTTC
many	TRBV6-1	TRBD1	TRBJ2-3	CASRTDREVGWDTQYF	TGTGCCAGCAGAACGGACAGGGAGGTAGGATGGGATACGCAGTATTTT
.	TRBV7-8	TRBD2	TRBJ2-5	CASSLWSSGIMETQYF	TGTGCCAGCAGCTTGTGGTCTAGCGGGATAATGGAGACCCAGTACTTC
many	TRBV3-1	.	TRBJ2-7	CASSQDLDEQYF	TGCGCCAGCAGCCAAGATCTCGACGAGCAGTACTTC
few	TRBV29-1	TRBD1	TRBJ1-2	CSVERGRNYGYTF	TGCAGCGTTGAAAGGGGGCGGAACTATGGCTACACCTTC
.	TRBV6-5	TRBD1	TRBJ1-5	CASSYSHRGVGNQPQHF	TGTGCCAGCAGTTACAGTCACAGGGGGGTAGGCAATCAGCCCCAGCATTTT
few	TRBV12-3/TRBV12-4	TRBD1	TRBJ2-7	CASSSGTGSDEQYF	TGTGCCAGCAGTTCGGGGACAGGTTCGGACGAGCAGTACTTC